These 2 T cell receptor beta chains were sequenced from one sample in a study of post-analysis software for immune sequencing data. The study, taken as a whole, reports: Controls showed lower frequencies than patients for five TRBV segments, and TRBV5-6, TRBV5-1 and TRBV20-1 were among these.

Their cognate antigens are unknown. Carried by the TCR beta cDNA libraries were unique molecular identifiers. TCRdb itself ran the PCR reads through MiXCR, one entry per CDR3 protein. The table includes some 690,000 distinct CDR3 sequences, around 64% detected once. Sequenced input: blood. The receptors here all came from a girl aged 2-15 years with multiple sclerosis.

The J gene is TRBJ2-1, the V gene TRBV24-1, with 9 bases lining up with TRBD1. V was pared by 5 bases and J by 2 bases, with 6 bases of the junction left unmatched. CDR3 length equals 16 residues. From germline, CDR1 is KGHDR and CDR2 SFDVKD. CDR3 sequence (DNA): TGTGCCACCAGTGGAACGGGACAGGGCACCTACAATGAGCAGTTCTTC. This translates into CATSGTGQGTYNEQFF.

The chain combines TRBV5-6 with TRBJ2-1; 9 positions match TRBD1. The CDR3 sequence is 14 residues long. V lost 3 bases, J lost 5 bases, and 3 bases stayed unmatched. Germline CDR1 is SGHDT and CDR2 is YYEEEE. The CDR3 spells CASSWGTGNNEQFF. CDR3 nucleotides: TGTGCCAGCAGCTGGGGGACAGGGAACAATGAGCAGTTCTTC.